The clone carrying this T cell receptor (beta chain) was seen a handful of times. This sample was taken from a study of T cells after yellow fever vaccination. TCRdb itself ran the 5' RACE reads through MiXCR, one entry per CDR3 protein. The sample has some 260,000 distinct CDR3 sequences, 5.2% seen once. V lost 4 bases and J lost 0, with 9 bases in between. The length of the CDR3 is 14 residues. The V gene's germline CDR1 is SGHRS and CDR2 YFSETQ. The TCR sequence derives from a man between 18 and 29 years old who received the YFV17D yellow fever vaccine. The J gene is TRBJ2-3, the V gene TRBV5-1; no reliable D call. The input for sequencing was CD4+ T cells sorted from PBMCs, taken on the day of the yellow fever booster vaccination. The CDR3 spells CASSETTSTDTQYF. In nucleotides, the CDR3 is TGCGCCAGCAGCGAAACCACTAGCACAGATACGCAGTATTTT.